Shown below are 22 T cell receptor beta chains from a single sample sequenced in a study of regulatory T cells in long-lasting Graves disease. The time point was: persistent/refractory GD, antithyroid drugs over 5 years with positive TRAb. The TCR library was made from RNA extracted from PBMCs. Relying on iRepertoire HTBI primers and Arm-PCR of CDR3 regions, the team built TCR beta libraries. MiXCR, run by TCRdb on the multiplex PCR reads, gives a single entry per CDR3 protein. The sample has some 370,000 distinct CDR3 sequences, around 20% seen once. The sample consisted of peripheral blood mononuclear cells (PBMCs), taken when the disease was refractory, from a patient treated with antithyroid drugs. The source is a female donor with Graves disease.

This clonotype appeared many times. The gene calls are TRBV20-1 and TRBJ2-5; TRBD2 agrees at 9 bases. The CDR3 contains 15 residues. Germline assignment: CDR1 DFQATT and CDR2 SNEGSKA (reference sequence). The ends lost 1 base at V and 4 bases at J; junction bases unmatched: 7. The CDR3 loop reads CSARVDGGRAETQYF. CDR3 in DNA: TGCAGTGCTAGAGTCGATGGCGGGAGGGCAGAGACCCAGTACTTC.

This clonotype was seen a handful of times. One end of the junction fails to match germline, which may point to a read error. This sequence joins TRBV11-2 and TRBJ2-7, with 10 bases that match TRBD1. Germline V lookup: CDR1 SGHAT, CDR2 FQNNGV. The CDR3 contains 16 residues. In DNA form, the CDR3 reads TGTGCCAACAGCTTAGATCGAGGACAGGGGGGATACGAGCAGTACTTC. This codes for CANSLDRGQGGYEQYF.

This chain links TRBV5-1 with TRBJ1-2, with 10 bases identical to TRBD1. The CDR3 consists of 16 residues. V lost 4 bases and J lost 3; bases outside the gene matches: 9. The germline CDR1 and CDR2 sequences are SGHRS and YFSETQ. The CDR3 reads CASSTGTGENDYGYTF. The CDR3 bases are TGCGCCAGCAGCACCGGGACAGGGGAGAATGACTATGGCTACACCTTC.

Ten or more counts support this clonotype. The genes are TRBV7-9 and TRBJ2-7; 11 positions match TRBD1. The V gene's germline CDR1 is SEHNR and CDR2 FQNEAQ (reference sequence). The CDR3 is 14 residues long. V was clipped by 1 base and J by 6 bases; unmatched bases: 2. The chain's CDR3 is CASSLEGQGGEQYF. The CDR3 nucleotides read TGTGCCAGCAGCTTAGAGGGACAGGGGGGCGAGCAGTACTTC.

Turning to this clonotype: This sequence may be a read error, since a much larger clone differs from it by one base. The chain combines TRBV6-2 or TRBV6-3 with TRBJ2-7, with TRBD1 matching over 8 bases. The CDR3 spans 14 residues. V lost 6 bases to trimming and J lost 7 bases; unmatched junction nucleotides: 11. Germline values: CDR1 MNHEY, CDR2 SVGEGT. DNA for the CDR3: TGTGCCAGCAGCCGCGACAGGGGCGGAAAAGAGCAGTACTTC. Its translation is CASSRDRGGKEQYF.

This clonotype has at least ten counts. Compared with germline, one end of the junction differs, possibly owing to a read error. The genes are TRBV12-3 or TRBV12-4 and TRBJ2-7; TRBD2 matches 8 bases. This CDR3 contains 14 residues. The CDR3 protein is CASSTSGYAYKQYF. The CDR3, as DNA: TGTGCCAGCAGTACTAGCGGCTACGCCTACAAGCAGTACTTC.

This chain links TRBV3-1 with TRBJ1-1, with D perhaps TRBD1 (5 bases). The CDR3 consists of 15 residues. Trimming took off 1 base at V and 3 bases at J, with 12 bases between the two ends. Germline CDR1 and CDR2: LGHDT and YNNKEL (reference sequence). The CDR3 DNA reads as TGTGCCAGCAGCCAAGGTTGGGGGTCGGACACTGAAGCTTTCTTT. Translated: CASSQGWGSDTEAFF.

CDR3 loop: CASSQGQGARLYETQYF. The CDR3 DNA reads as TGTGCCAGCAGTCAGGGCCAGGGGGCTAGGCTGTATGAGACCCAGTACTTC. The chain couples TRBV7-8 to TRBJ2-5, with 8 nucleotides matching TRBD1. V shed 6 bases and J 5 bases; nucleotides not matched to a gene: 17. The CDR3 is 17 residues long. Germline assignment: CDR1 SGHVS and CDR2 FQNEAQ.

About this clonotype: A much more abundant neighbour one base away suggests this may be a read error. Lacking the conserved final phenylalanine or tryptophan, this CDR3 likely reflects a read error. This chain connects TRBV20-1 to TRBJ2-7; perhaps TRBD1 as D (5 bases). V lost 6 bases, J lost 3 bases, and 12 bases lay in between. Germline V CDR1 and CDR2: DFQATT, SNEGSKA (reference sequence). The CDR3 has 12 residues. CDR3 bases: TGCAGTGCCGACAGACCCAGCTACGAGCAGTACTCC. It codes for CSADRPSYEQYS.

This clonotype was detected only a few times. V gene TRBV11-2 combines with J gene TRBJ2-2; no definite D call. The CDR3 has 16 amino acids. V lost 1 base, J lost 3 bases, and 12 bases lay in between. The germline V gene encodes CDR1 SGHAT and CDR2 FQNNGV. CDR3: CASSLVSVLDTGELFF. In DNA form, the CDR3 reads TGTGCCAGCAGCTTAGTGAGTGTTTTGGACACCGGGGAGCTGTTTTTT.

This clonotype came up a few times. The chain recombines TRBV18 with TRBJ2-7; possibly TRBD2 for D (5 bases). The CDR3 runs to 19 residues. The V and J ends lost 0 bases and 0 bases respectively, with 21 bases between them. Looked up from germline, CDR1 is KGHSH and CDR2 is LQKENI. The chain's CDR3 is CASSPPFGPDFLASYEQYF. DNA of the CDR3: TGTGCCAGCTCACCACCATTCGGACCGGACTTCCTGGCCTCCTACGAGCAGTACTTC.

The table lists this clonotype with many counts. V gene TRBV27 combines with J gene TRBJ2-5; TRBD1 matches at 8 bases. The CDR3 totals 14 residues. The germline V gene has CDR1 MNHEY and CDR2 SMNVEV (reference sequence). V gave up 4 bases and J gave up 5 bases; unmatched junction bases: 6. The CDR3 is CASSWTGQWETQYF. Here the CDR3 DNA reads TGTGCCAGCAGTTGGACAGGGCAGTGGGAGACCCAGTACTTC.

The chain links TRBV20-1 to TRBJ2-1, with 12 bases matching TRBD2. The CDR3 is made up of 16 amino acids. Germline V gene data show CDR1 as DFQATT and CDR2 as SNEGSKA (reference sequence). Trimming took 3 bases from V and 1 from J; bases not matched to a gene: 4. The CDR3 sequence is CSARRLAGESYNEQFF. CDR3 coding DNA: TGCAGTGCTAGGAGACTAGCGGGAGAATCCTACAATGAGCAGTTCTTC.

This clonotype was recorded a few times. The chain recombines TRBV6-1 with TRBJ1-1; D ambiguous. This CDR3 is 13 amino acids long. V gave up 6 bases and J gave up 4 bases, with 12 bases separating them. Germline V gene lookup returns CDR1 MNHNS and CDR2 SASEGT. CDR3 region: CASSPIRATEAFF. As DNA, the CDR3 is TGTGCCAGCAGCCCAATTAGGGCCACTGAAGCTTTCTTT.

The chain couples TRBV6-1 to TRBJ2-7; no reliable D call. The V end lost 3 bases, the J end lost 5 bases, and 8 bases lay between the germline ends. This CDR3 comprises 12 residues. The V gene's germline CDR1 is MNHNS and CDR2 SASEGT. CDR3 nucleotide sequence: TGTGCCAGCAGTGACCCTGGGGACGAGCAGTACTTC. Its protein is CASSDPGDEQYF.

The table lists this clonotype with many counts. The chain links TRBV28 to TRBJ2-7; D is ambiguous. CDR1 and CDR2 (germline): MDHEN, SYDVKM. The length of the CDR3 is 13 residues. V shed 10 bases and J shed 0 bases, with 13 bases lying between them. The CDR3: CAIRSDGSYEQYF. The DNA of the CDR3 is TGTGCCATTCGCTCGGACGGCTCCTACGAGCAGTACTTC.

The rearrangement joins TRBV19 to TRBJ1-5; no clear D gene. The CDR3 runs 13 residues. In germline, CDR1 is LNHDA, CDR2 SQIVND (reference sequence). Trimming took off 5 bases at V and 7 bases at J, with 12 bases between the two ends. CDR3 sequence (DNA): TGTGCCAGTAGTTATGGGGTGGACCAGCCCCAGCATTTT. It encodes CASSYGVDQPQHF.

This clonotype was observed at least ten times. J is TRBJ1-2 and V is TRBV5-1; 9 nucleotides match TRBD1. V shed 7 bases and J 4 bases; nucleotides not matched to a gene: 8. CDR3 length: 14 amino acids. From germline, CDR1 is SGHRS and CDR2 YFSETQ. CDR3 loop: CASGLPGQGYGYTF. DNA for the CDR3: TGCGCCAGCGGACTACCGGGACAGGGCTATGGCTACACCTTC.

The V call is TRBV5-1, the J call TRBJ1-1; D remains unclear. Germline V gene sequence: CDR1 SGHRS, CDR2 YFSETQ. V lost 4 bases and J 2 bases, leaving 24 bases between the germline ends. This CDR3 is built from 18 residues. CDR3 in amino acids: CASSQRGRAGRPNTEAFF. DNA of the CDR3: TGCGCCAGCAGCCAAAGAGGACGGGCAGGCCGACCCAACACTGAAGCTTTCTTT.

This rearrangement joins TRBV12-3 or TRBV12-4 to TRBJ2-5; D gene unclear. CDR3 length equals 14 residues. V was clipped by 7 bases and J by 3 bases, with 15 bases between them. The CDR3 nucleotides read TGTGCCAGCACCTTAACATTAGGCAAAGAGACCCAGTACTTC. This codes for CASTLTLGKETQYF.

The rearrangement joins TRBV4-1 to TRBJ2-7, with D possibly matching TRBD1 (5 bases). V lost 1 base and J lost 6, with 19 bases in between. CDR3 length equals 16 residues. Germline V CDR1 and CDR2: MGHRA, YSYEKL. The CDR3 protein is CASSQGADRAGVEQYF. The CDR3 bases are TGCGCCAGCAGCCAAGGGGCTGACAGAGCAGGTGTCGAGCAGTACTTC.

V usage is TRBV2 and J usage is TRBJ2-4; 9 nucleotides align to TRBD1. The germline gives CDR1 SNHLY, CDR2 FYNNEI. This CDR3 has 12 amino acids. Unmatched junction bases numbered 2, after V lost 9 bases and J lost 5 bases. The CDR3 DNA sequence: TGTGCCAGAGGGGACAGGGAAAACATTCAGTACTTC. Translating gives CARGDRENIQYF.